Sequencing of this T cell receptor beta chain was carried out in a study of blood T cell repertoires in COVID-19. Measured with immunoSEQ multiplex PCR; TCRdb has only the in-frame clones, and not every one. The sample gives about 88,000 clones, roughly 88% of which show up once; around a quarter is in the top ten. This clone was observed a few times. The trim removed 5 bases at V and 8 bases at J, leaving 9 bases unmatched. The CDR3 has 15 amino acids. Per germline, CDR1 MNHEY and CDR2 SVGAGI. V usage is TRBV6-5 and J usage is TRBJ2-1; TRBD2 agrees at 10 bases. Sample: peripheral blood. The receptor was isolated from a human donor in a cohort sampled during active COVID-19. The CDR3 coding sequence is TGTGCCAGCAGTCCCATAGCGGGAGGCCTGGATGAGCAGTTCTTC. Encoded protein: CASSPIAGGLDEQFF.